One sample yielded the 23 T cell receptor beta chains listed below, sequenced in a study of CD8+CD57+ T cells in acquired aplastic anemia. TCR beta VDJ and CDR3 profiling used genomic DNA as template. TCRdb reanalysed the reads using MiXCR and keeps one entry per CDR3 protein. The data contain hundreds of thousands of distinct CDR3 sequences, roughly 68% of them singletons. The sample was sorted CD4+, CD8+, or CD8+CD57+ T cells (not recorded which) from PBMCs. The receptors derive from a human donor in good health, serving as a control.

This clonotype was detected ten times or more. CDR3 loop: CAIRKDNYGYTF. CDR3 sequence (DNA): TGTGCCATCAGAAAGGACAACTATGGCTACACCTTC. The chain couples TRBV10-3 to TRBJ1-2; no firm D call. Trimming left V 6 bases short and J 2 bases short, with 7 bases between. Germline CDR1 ENHRY, CDR2 SYGVKD. The CDR3 extends over 12 amino acids.

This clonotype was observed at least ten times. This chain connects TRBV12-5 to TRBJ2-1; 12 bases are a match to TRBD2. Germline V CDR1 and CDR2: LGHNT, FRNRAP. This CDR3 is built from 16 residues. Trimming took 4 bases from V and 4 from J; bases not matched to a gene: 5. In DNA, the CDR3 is TGTGCTAGTGGTTCTACACTAGCGGGGGGATACAATGAGCAGTTCTTC. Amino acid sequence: CASGSTLAGGYNEQFF.

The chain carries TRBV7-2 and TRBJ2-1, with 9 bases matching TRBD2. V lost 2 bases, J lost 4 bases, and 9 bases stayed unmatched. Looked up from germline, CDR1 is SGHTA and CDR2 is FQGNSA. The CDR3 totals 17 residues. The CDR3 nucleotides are TGTGCCAGCAGCTTACGGGTTGCGGGGGGGCCGTACAATGAGCAGTTCTTC. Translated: CASSLRVAGGPYNEQFF.

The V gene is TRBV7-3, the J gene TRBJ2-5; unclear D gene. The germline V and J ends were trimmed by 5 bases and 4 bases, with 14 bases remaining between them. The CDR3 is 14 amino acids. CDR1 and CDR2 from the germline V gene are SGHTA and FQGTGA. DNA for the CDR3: TGTGCCAGCAGCCGAGAGGAGTTCCCAGAGACCCAGTACTTC. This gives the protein CASSREEFPETQYF.

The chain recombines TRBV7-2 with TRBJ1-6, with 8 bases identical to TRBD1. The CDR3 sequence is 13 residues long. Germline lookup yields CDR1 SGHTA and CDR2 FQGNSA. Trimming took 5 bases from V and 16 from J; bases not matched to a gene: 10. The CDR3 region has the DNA TGTGCCAGCAGCCGAGACATCCGGACAGGGCTCCACTTT. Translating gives CASSRDIRTGLHF.

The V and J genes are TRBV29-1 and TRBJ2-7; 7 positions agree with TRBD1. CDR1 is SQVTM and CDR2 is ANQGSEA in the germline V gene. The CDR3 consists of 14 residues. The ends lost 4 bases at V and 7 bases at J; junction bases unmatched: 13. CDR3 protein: CSVASGDSSREQYF. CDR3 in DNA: TGCAGCGTTGCTTCCGGGGACAGCAGTCGTGAGCAGTACTTC.

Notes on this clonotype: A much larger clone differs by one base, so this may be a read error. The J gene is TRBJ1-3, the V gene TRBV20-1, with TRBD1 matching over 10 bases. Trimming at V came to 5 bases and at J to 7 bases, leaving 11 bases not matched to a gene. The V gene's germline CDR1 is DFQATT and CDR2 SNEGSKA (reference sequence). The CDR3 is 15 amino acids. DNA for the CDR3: TGCAGTGCTCCAAGCCCCGGGACAGGGGTGAACACCATATATTTT. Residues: CSAPSPGTGVNTIYF.

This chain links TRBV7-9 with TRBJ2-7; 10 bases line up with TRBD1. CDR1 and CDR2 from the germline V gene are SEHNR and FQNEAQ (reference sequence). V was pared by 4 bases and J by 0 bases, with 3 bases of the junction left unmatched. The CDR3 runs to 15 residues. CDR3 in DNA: TGTGCCAGCAGCTCAGGGACAGGGGACTCCTACGAGCAGTACTTC. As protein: CASSSGTGDSYEQYF.

This chain's CDR3 is CASSYRGRKPGTQNQPQHF. Here the CDR3 DNA reads TGTGCCAGCAGTTATCGGGGCAGAAAACCCGGCACCCAAAATCAGCCCCAGCATTTT. This chain links TRBV7-2 with TRBJ1-5, with D tentatively TRBD1 (5 bases). This CDR3 comprises 19 residues. The V end was cut by 6 bases, the J end by 4 bases, with 28 bases between. Per germline, CDR1 SGHTA and CDR2 FQGNSA.

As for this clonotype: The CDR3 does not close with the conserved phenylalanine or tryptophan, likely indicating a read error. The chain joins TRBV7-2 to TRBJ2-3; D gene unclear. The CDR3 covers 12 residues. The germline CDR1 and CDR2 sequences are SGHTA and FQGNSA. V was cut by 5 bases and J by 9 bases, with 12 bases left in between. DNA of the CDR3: TGTGCCAGCAGCGCGCCCGGAGAAACGCAGTATGTT. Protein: CASSAPGETQYV.

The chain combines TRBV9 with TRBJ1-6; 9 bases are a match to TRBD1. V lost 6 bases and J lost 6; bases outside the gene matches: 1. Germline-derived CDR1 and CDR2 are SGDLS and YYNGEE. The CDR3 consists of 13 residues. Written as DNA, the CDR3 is TGTGCCAGCAAGGGACAGGGTAATTCACCCCTCCACTTT. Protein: CASKGQGNSPLHF.

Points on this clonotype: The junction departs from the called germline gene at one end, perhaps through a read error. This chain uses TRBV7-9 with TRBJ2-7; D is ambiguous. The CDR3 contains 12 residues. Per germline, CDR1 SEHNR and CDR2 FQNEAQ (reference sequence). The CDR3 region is CASTRRFYVQYF. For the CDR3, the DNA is TGTGCCAGCACCCGCAGGTTCTACGTGCAGTACTTC.

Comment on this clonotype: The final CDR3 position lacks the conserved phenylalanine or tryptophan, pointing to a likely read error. The CDR3 DNA sequence: TGTGCCAGTAGTCCGGCGGGACAGGGGAAGCAGTACCTC. Its translation is CASSPAGQGKQYL. The chain couples TRBV7-2 to TRBJ2-7; 10 bases fit TRBD1. This CDR3 is built from 13 residues. Trimming removed 9 bases from V and 8 bases from J; junction bases left unmatched: 10. Germline CDR1 is SGHTA and CDR2 is FQGNSA.

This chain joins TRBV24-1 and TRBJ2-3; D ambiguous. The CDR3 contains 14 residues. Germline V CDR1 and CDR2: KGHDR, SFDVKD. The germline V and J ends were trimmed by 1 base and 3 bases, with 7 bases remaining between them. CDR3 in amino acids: CATSDFPLTDTQYF. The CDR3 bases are TGTGCCACCAGTGATTTCCCCCTTACAGATACGCAGTATTTT.

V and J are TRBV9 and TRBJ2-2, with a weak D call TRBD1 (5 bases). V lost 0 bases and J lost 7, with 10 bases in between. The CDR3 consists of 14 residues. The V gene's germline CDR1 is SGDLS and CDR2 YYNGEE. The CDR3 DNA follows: TGTGCCAGCAGCGTAGCAGGGAAGGACGGGGAGCTGTTTTTT. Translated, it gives CASSVAGKDGELFF.

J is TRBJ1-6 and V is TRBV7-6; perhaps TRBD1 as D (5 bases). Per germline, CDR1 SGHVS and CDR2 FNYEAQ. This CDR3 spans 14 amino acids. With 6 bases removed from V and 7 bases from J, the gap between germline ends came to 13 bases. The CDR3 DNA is TGTGCCAGCAGAATCTCAGGGAGCAATTCACCCCTCCACTTT. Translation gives CASRISGSNSPLHF.

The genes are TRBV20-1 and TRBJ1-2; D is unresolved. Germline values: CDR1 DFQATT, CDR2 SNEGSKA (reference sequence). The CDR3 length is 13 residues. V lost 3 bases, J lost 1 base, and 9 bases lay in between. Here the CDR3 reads CSARREDNYGYTF. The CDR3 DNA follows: TGCAGTGCTAGGAGGGAGGATAACTATGGCTACACCTTC.

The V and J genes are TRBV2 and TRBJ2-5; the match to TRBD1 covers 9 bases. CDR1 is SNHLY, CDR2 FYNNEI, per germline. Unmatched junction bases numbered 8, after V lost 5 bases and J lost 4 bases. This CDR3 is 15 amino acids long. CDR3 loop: CASSSAGQGRETQYF. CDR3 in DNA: TGTGCCAGCAGTTCTGCCGGACAGGGGAGAGAGACCCAGTACTTC.

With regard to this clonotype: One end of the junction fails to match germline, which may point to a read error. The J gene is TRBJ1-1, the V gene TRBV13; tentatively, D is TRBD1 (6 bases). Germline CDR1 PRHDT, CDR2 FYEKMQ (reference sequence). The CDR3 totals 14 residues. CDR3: CATSVEGVNTEAFF. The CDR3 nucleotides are TGTGCCACCAGCGTAGAGGGGGTGAACACTGAAGCTTTCTTT.

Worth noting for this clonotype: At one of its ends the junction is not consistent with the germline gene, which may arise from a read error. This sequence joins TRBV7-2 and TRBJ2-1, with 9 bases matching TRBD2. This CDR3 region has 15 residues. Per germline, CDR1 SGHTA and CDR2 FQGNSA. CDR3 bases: TGTGCCAGCAGCCCCCGACCCCTAGCGGGGAATGCGCAGTTCTTC. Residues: CASSPRPLAGNAQFF.

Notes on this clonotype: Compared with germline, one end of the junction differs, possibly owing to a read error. The DNA of the CDR3 is TGTGCCGGCAGCCAAGGACAGGGGGCTAATTACGAGCAGTACTTC. Translated: CAGSQGQGANYEQYF. The chain is built from TRBV3-1 and TRBJ2-7; 11 bases agree with TRBD1. Germline V gene sequence: CDR1 LGHDT, CDR2 YNNKEL (reference sequence). This CDR3 is 15 amino acids long.

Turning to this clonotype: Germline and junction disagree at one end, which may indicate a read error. The CDR3 nucleotides are TGCGCCAGCAGCGAAAGTCAGGGACAATCACCCCTCCACTTT. This gives the protein CASSESQGQSPLHF. The rearrangement joins TRBV11-1 to TRBJ1-6, with TRBD1 as a possible D gene (6 bases). Germline V gene lookup returns CDR1 SGHAT and CDR2 FQDESV (reference sequence). There are 14 residues in the CDR3.

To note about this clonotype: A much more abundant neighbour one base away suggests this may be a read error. Written as DNA, the CDR3 is TGCGCCAGCAGCGACCCTGTCAGGGGGCAAACCGGGGAGCTGTTTTTT. Amino acids: CASSDPVRGQTGELFF. The chain uses TRBV7-9 and TRBJ2-2, with 8 nucleotides matching TRBD1. Germline V gene lookup returns CDR1 SEHNR and CDR2 FQNEAQ (reference sequence). This CDR3 region has 16 residues.